This T cell receptor (beta chain) was documented in a study of T cell repertoires in cytomegalovirus infection. This clonotype was recorded at least ten times. Its antigen is not known. This CDR3 has 13 amino acids. V shed 3 bases, J shed 6 bases, and the junction held 2 bases outside the gene matches. CDR1 is LNHDA, CDR2 SQIVND, per germline (reference sequence). TCRdb re-analysed the reads in MiXCR, keeping a single row per CDR3 protein. The sample consists of approximately 120,000 distinct CDR3 sequences, 25% to 30% of them appearing once. The chain links TRBV19 to TRBJ2-1, with 7 bases lining up with TRBD2. Sequencing was performed on CD8+ T cells from cultured PBMCs, taken from culture after CMV antigen stimulation. The origin of this receptor is a human donor in good health (CMV status not recorded). Some clones in this sample may be carry-over from other donors' samples. CDR3 protein: CASSMGGSNEQFF. CDR3 in DNA: TGTGCCAGTAGTATGGGAGGGAGCAATGAGCAGTTCTTC.